This TCR beta chain was documented in a study of T cell repertoires in cytomegalovirus infection. TCRdb re-analysed the reads in MiXCR, keeping a single row per CDR3 protein. The profile covers roughly 230,000 distinct CDR3 sequences, with around 15% appearing a single time and around half taken by the ten largest. This clonotype showed up many times. Germline V gene sequence: CDR1 SGHDN, CDR2 FVKESK. The V end was cut by 4 bases, the J end by 3 bases, with 21 bases between. CDR3 length equals 17 residues. This sequence was found in a human donor in good health (CMV status not recorded). Some clones in this sample may be carry-over from other donors' samples. The chain employs TRBV14 and TRBJ1-2, with D hard to call. What was sequenced was CD8+ T cells from PBMCs. CDR3 residues: CASSRLGGGNTDYGYTF. The DNA of the CDR3 is TGTGCCAGCAGCCGATTGGGAGGCGGCAATACGGACTATGGCTACACCTTC.